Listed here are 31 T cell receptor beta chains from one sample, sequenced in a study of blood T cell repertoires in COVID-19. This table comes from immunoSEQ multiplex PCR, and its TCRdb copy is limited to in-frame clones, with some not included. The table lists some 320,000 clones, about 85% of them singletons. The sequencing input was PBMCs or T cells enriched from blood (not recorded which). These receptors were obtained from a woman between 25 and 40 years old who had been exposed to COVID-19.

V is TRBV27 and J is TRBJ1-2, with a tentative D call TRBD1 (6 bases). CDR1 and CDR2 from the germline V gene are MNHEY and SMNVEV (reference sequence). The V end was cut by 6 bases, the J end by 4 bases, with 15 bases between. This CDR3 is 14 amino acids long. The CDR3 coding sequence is TGTGCCAGCAGGATTACAGGGAGGGTCTATGGCTACACCTTC. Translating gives CASRITGRVYGYTF.

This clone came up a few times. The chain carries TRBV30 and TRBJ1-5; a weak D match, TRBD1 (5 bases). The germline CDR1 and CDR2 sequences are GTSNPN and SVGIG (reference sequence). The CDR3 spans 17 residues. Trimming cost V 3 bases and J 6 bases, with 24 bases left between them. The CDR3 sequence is CAWSLARRGPDRQPQHF. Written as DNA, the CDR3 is TGTGCCTGGAGCCTGGCGAGGCGGGGACCCGATCGTCAGCCCCAGCATTTT.

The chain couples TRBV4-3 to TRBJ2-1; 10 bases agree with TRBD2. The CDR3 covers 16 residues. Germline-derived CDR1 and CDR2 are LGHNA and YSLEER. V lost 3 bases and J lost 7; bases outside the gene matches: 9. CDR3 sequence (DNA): TGCGCCAGCAGCCAGGTTGAGCGGGGGGGCGGGAATGAGCAGTTCTTC. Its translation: CASSQVERGGGNEQFF.

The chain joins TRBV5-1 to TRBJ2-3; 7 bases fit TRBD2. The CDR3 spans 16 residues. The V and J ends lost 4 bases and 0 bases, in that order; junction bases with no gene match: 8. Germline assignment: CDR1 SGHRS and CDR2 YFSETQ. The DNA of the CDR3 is TGCGCCAGCAGCGCGCTACTAGCGTCTAGCACAGATACGCAGTATTTT. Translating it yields CASSALLASSTDTQYF. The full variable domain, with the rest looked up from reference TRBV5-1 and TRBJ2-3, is KAGVTQTPRYLIKTRGQQVTLSCSPISGHRSVSWYQQTPGQGLQFLFEYFSETQRNKGNFPGRFSGRQFSNSRSEMNVSTLELGDSALYLCASSALLASSTDTQYFGPGTRLTVL.

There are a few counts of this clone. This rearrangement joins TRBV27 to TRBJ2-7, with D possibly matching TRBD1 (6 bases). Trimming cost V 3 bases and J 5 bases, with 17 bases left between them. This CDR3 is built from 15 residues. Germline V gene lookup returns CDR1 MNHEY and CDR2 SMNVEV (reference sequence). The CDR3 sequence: CASSLGAFTTDEQYF. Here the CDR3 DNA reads TGTGCCAGCAGTTTGGGGGCCTTCACTACGGACGAGCAGTACTTC.

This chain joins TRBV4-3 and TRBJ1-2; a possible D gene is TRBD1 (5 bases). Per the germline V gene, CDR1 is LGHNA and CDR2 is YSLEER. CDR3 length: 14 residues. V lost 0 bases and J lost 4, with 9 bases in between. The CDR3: CASSQDWGVYGYTF. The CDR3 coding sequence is TGCGCCAGCAGCCAAGACTGGGGGGTCTATGGCTACACCTTC.

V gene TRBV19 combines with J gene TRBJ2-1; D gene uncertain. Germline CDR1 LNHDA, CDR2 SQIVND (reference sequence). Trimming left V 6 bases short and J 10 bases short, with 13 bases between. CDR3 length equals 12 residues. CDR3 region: CASSKPNSEQFF. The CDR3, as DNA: TGTGCCAGTAGCAAACCTAATAGCGAGCAGTTCTTC.

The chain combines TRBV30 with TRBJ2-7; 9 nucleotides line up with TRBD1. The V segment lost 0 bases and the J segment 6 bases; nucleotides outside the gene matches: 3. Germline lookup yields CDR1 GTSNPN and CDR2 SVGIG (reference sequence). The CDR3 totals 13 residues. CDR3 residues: CAWSVGQGSEQYF. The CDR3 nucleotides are TGTGCCTGGAGTGTGGGACAGGGCTCCGAGCAGTACTTC.

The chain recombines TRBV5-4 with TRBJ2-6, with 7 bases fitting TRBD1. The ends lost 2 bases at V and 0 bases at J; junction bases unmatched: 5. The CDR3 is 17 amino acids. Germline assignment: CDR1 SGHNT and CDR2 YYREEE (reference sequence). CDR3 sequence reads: CASSLPTGSSGANVLTF. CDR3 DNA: TGTGCCAGCAGCTTACCGACAGGGAGCTCTGGGGCCAACGTCCTGACTTTC.

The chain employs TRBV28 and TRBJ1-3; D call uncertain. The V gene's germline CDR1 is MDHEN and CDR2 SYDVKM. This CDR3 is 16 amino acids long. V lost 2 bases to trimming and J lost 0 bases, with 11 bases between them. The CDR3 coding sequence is TGTGCCAGCAGTTTAATTTGGGAGGGCTCTGGAAACACCATATATTTT. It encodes CASSLIWEGSGNTIYF.

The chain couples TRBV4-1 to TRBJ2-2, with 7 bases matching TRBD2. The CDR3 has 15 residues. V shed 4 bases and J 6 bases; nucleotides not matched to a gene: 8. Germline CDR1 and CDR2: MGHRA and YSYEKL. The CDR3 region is CASSPGRPDSGELFF. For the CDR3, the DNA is TGCGCCAGCAGCCCCGGGAGGCCCGATTCCGGGGAGCTGTTTTTT.

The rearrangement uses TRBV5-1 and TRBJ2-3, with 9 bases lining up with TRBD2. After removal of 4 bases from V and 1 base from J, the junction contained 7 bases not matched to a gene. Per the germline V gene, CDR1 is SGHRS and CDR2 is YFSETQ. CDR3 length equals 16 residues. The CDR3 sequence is CASSPVSSGGTDTQYF. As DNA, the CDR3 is TGCGCCAGCAGCCCGGTTTCTAGCGGGGGCACAGATACGCAGTATTTT. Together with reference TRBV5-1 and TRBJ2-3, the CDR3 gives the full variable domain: KAGVTQTPRYLIKTRGQQVTLSCSPISGHRSVSWYQQTPGQGLQFLFEYFSETQRNKGNFPGRFSGRQFSNSRSEMNVSTLELGDSALYLCASSPVSSGGTDTQYFGPGTRLTVL.

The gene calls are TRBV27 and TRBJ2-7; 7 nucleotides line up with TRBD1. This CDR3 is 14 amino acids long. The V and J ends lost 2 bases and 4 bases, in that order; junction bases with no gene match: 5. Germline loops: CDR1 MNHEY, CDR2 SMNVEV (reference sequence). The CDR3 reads CASSLTDRLYEQYF. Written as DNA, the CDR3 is TGTGCCAGCAGTTTAACGGACAGGTTGTACGAGCAGTACTTC.

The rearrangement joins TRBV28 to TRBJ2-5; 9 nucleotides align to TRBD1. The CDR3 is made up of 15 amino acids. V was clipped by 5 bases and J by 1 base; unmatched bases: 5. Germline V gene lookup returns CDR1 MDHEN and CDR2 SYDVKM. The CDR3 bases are TGTGCCAGCAGTGGGGACAGGGTGTCCCAAGAGACCCAGTACTTC. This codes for CASSGDRVSQETQYF.

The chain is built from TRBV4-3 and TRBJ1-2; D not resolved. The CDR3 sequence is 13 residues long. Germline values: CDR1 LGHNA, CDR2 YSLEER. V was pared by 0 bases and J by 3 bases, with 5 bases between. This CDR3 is CASSQDEYYGYTF. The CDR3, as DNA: TGCGCCAGCAGCCAAGATGAGTACTATGGCTACACCTTC.

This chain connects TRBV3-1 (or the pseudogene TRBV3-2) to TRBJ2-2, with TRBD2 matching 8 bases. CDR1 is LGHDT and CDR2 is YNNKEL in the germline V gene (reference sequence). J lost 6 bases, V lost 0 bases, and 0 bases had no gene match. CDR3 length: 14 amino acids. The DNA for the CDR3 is TGTGCCAGCAGCCAAGACGGGGGGGCCGGGGAGCTGTTTTTT. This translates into CASSQDGGAGELFF.

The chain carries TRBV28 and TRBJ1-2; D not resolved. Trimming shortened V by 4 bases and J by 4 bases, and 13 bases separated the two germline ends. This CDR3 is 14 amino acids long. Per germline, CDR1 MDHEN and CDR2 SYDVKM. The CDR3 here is CASSSPGESYGYTF. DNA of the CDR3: TGTGCCAGCAGTTCGCCTGGGGAGTCCTATGGCTACACCTTC.

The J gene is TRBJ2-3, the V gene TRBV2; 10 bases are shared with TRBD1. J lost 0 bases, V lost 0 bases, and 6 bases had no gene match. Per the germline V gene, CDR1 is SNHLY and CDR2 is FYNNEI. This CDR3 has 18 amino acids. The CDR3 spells CASSEAWGTGVSTDTQYF. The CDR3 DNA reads TGTGCCAGCAGTGAAGCGTGGGGGACAGGGGTTAGCACAGATACGCAGTATTTT.

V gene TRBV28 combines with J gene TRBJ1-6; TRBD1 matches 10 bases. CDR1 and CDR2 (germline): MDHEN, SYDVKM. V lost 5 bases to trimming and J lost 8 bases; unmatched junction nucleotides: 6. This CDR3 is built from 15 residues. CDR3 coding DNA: TGTGCCAGCAGTATGAGGACAGGGGGGTATTCACCCCTCCACTTT. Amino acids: CASSMRTGGYSPLHF.

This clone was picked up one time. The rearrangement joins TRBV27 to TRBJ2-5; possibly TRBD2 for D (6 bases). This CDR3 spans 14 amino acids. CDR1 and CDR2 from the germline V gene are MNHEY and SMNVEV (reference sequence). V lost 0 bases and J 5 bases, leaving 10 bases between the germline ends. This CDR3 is CASSLSYGGETQYF. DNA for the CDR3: TGTGCCAGCAGTTTATCTTACGGAGGGGAGACCCAGTACTTC.

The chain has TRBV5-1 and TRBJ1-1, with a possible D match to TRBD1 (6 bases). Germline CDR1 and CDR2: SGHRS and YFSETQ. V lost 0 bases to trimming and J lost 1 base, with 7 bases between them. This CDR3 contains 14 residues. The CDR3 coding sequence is TGCGCCAGCAGCTTGGCAGGGGCGAACACTGAAGCTTTCTTT. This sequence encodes CASSLAGANTEAFF.

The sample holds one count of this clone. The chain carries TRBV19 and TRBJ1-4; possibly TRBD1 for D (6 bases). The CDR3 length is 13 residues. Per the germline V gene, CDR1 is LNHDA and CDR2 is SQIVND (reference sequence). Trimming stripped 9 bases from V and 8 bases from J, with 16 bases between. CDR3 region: CASQTGQREKLFF. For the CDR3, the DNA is TGTGCCAGCCAGACAGGCCAAAGGGAAAAACTGTTTTTT.

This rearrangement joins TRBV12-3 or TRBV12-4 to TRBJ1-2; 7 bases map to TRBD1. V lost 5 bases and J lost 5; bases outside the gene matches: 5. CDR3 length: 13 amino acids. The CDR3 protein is CASSKDRVYGYTF. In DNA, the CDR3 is TGTGCCAGCAGTAAAGACAGGGTTTATGGCTACACCTTC.

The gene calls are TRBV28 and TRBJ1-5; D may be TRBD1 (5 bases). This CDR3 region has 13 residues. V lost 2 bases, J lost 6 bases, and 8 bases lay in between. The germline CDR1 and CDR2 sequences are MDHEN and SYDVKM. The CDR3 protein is CASSLVRAQPQHF. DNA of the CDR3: TGTGCCAGCAGTTTAGTCAGGGCTCAGCCCCAGCATTTT.

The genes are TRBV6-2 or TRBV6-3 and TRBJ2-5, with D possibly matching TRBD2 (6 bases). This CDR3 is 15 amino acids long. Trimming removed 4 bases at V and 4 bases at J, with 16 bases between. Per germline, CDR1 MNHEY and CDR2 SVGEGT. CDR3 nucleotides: TGTGCCAGCAGTTCCGACGGACTCGGGGGAGAGACCCAGTACTTC. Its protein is CASSSDGLGGETQYF.

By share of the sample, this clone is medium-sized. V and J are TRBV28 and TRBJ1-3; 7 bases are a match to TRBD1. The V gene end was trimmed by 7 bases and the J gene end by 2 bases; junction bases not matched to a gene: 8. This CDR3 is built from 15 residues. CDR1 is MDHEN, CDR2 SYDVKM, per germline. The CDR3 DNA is TGTGCCAGCACCGAAGCAGGGGGGCCTGGAAACACCATATATTTT. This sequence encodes CASTEAGGPGNTIYF.

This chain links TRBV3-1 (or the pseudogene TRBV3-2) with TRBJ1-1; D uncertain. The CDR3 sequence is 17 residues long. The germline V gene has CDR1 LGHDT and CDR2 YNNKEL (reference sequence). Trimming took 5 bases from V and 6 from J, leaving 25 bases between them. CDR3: CASSGYREPNFRPEAFF. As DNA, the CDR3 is TGTGCCAGCAGCGGGTACCGGGAACCCAATTTCCGCCCTGAAGCTTTCTTT.

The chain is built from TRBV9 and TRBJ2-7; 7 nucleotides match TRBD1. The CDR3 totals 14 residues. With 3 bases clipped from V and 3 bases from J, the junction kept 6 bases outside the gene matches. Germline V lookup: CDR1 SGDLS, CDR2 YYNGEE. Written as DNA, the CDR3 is TGTGCCAGCAGCGGTCGACAGGGTAACTACGAGCAGTACTTC. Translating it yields CASSGRQGNYEQYF.

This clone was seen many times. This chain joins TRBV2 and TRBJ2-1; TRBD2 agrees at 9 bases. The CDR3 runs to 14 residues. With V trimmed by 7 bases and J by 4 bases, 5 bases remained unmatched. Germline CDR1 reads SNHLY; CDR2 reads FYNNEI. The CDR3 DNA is TGTGCCAGCAAGCTAGCGGGAACATACAATGAGCAGTTCTTC. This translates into CASKLAGTYNEQFF.

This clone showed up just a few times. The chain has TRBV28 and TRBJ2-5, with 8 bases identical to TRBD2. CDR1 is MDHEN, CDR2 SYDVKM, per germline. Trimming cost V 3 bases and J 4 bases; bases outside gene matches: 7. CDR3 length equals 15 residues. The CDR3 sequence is CASSFGPGGRETQYF. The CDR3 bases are TGTGCCAGCAGTTTCGGTCCGGGGGGGCGAGAGACCCAGTACTTC.

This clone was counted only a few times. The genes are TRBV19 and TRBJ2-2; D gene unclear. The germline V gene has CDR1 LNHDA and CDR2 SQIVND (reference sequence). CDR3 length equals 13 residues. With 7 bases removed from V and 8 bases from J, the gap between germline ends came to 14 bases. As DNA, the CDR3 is TGTGCCAGTATTTCTGGCTTGTGGGGGGAGCTGTTTTTT. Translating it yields CASISGLWGELFF.